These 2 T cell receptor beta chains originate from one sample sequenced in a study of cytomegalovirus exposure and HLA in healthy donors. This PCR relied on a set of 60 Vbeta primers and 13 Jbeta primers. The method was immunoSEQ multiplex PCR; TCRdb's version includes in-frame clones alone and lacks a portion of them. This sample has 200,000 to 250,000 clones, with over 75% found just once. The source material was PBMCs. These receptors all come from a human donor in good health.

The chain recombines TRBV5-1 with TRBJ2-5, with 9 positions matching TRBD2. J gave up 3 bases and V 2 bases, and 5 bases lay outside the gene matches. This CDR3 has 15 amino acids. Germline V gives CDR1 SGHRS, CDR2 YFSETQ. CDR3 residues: CASSFGASGKETQYF. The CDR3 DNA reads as TGCGCCAGCAGCTTCGGGGCTAGCGGGAAAGAGACCCAGTACTTC.

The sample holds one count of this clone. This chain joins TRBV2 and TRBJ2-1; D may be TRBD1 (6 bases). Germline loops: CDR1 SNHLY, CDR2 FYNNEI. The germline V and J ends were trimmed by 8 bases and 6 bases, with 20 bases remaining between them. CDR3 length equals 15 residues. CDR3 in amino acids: CASPGRDIAGNEQFF. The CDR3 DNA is TGTGCCAGCCCCGGTCGGGACATAGCAGGCAATGAGCAGTTCTTC.